The clone carrying this T cell receptor (beta chain) showed up just a few times. In the authors' methods: Estimation of nucleated cell counts relied on the amplification of reference gene primers. Data came from immunoSEQ multiplex PCR; TCRdb stores just in-frame clones and leaves some out. That table is the source of V, J and clone size, and D and trimming were worked out from the DNA. The repertoire includes fewer than 250,000 clones, 86% of them detected once, and around 1.5% sits in the top ten. This entry belongs to a study of blood T cell repertoires in COVID-19. The material sequenced was peripheral blood. The source is a woman aged 60-75 years who had recovered from COVID-19.

CDR3 coding DNA: TGTGCCAGTAGCAAGGACAGGGCATCTAACTATGGCTACACCTTC. It yields the protein CASSKDRASNYGYTF. V and J are TRBV19 and TRBJ1-2; 8 positions agree with TRBD1. With 6 bases clipped from V and 0 bases from J, the junction kept 6 bases outside the gene matches. Germline loops: CDR1 LNHDA, CDR2 SQIVND (reference sequence). This CDR3 is 15 amino acids long.